A single sample gave rise to the 28 T cell receptor beta chains below, sequenced in a study of yellow fever vaccine responses in identical twins. MiXCR, run by TCRdb on the RT-PCR reads, gives a single entry per CDR3 protein. This repertoire shows over a thousand distinct CDR3 sequences, 60% to 80% found once; its top ten account for roughly 29%. This specimen was T cells from blood (PBMCs), unsorted or a sorted subset (not recorded which), taken before or after yellow fever vaccination (not recorded which). These receptors all come from a female donor who received the yellow fever vaccine.

The rearrangement joins TRBV15 to TRBJ2-7; maybe TRBD2 (5 bases). Deletions cut 1 base from V and 0 bases from J, with 7 bases between. The CDR3 totals 14 residues. Germline V gene lookup returns CDR1 LNHNV and CDR2 YYDKDF (reference sequence). CDR3 in DNA: TGTGCCACCAGCAGAGCAGGAGGCTCCTACGAGCAGTACTTC. Residues: CATSRAGGSYEQYF.

This clonotype was counted a single time. The V and J genes are TRBV11-1 and TRBJ2-1, with D perhaps TRBD1 (6 bases). Germline CDR1 is SGHAT and CDR2 is FQDESV (reference sequence). The CDR3 covers 16 residues. V lost 5 bases, J lost 3 bases, and 17 bases lay in between. As DNA, the CDR3 is TGTGCCAGCAGCCACCCGACAGGCTCAAACTACAATGAGCAGTTCTTC. This translates into CASSHPTGSNYNEQFF.

The chain combines TRBV4-3 with TRBJ2-7; D may correspond to TRBD1 or TRBD2 (5 bases each). CDR3 length equals 13 residues. V dropped 4 bases and J dropped 5 bases, with 12 bases sitting between them. Germline V gene lookup returns CDR1 LGHNA and CDR2 YSLEER. CDR3 loop: CASSLTRGHEQYV. The CDR3 DNA sequence: TGCGCCAGCAGCCTCACCCGGGGCCACGAGCAGTACGTC.

The CDR3 region is CASSRNPAGLNQPQHF. CDR3 bases: TGTGCCAGCAGCCGCAACCCGGCAGGGCTGAATCAGCCCCAGCATTTT. The genes are TRBV28 and TRBJ1-5, with D possibly being TRBD1 (5 bases). The CDR3 loop spans 16 amino acids. CDR1 MDHEN and CDR2 SYDVKM come from the germline V gene. Trimming stripped 6 bases from V and 4 bases from J, with 19 bases between.

The chain is built from TRBV10-3 and TRBJ1-5, with D possibly being TRBD1 (6 bases). CDR1 and CDR2 (germline): ENHRY, SYGVKD. Trimming removed 4 bases at V and 1 base at J, with 11 bases between. CDR3 length equals 15 residues. The CDR3 region is CAISARGDSNQPQHF. In DNA, the CDR3 is TGTGCCATCAGTGCCAGGGGAGACAGCAATCAGCCCCAGCATTTT.

V gene TRBV10-3 combines with J gene TRBJ1-5; 7 bases agree with TRBD1. Germline values: CDR1 ENHRY, CDR2 SYGVKD. V lost 9 bases to trimming and J lost 0 bases; unmatched junction nucleotides: 2. There are 13 residues in the CDR3. CDR3 sequence reads: CAIGTDSNQPQHF. DNA for the CDR3: TGTGCCATTGGGACAGATAGCAATCAGCCCCAGCATTTT.

The CDR3 coding sequence is TGTGCCAGCAGTTACTACAGAGCCTATAATTCACCCCTCCACTTT. Translation: CASSYYRAYNSPLHF. The chain recombines TRBV6-5 with TRBJ1-6; D remains ambiguous. Per germline, CDR1 MNHEY and CDR2 SVGAGI. This CDR3 is built from 15 residues. V lost 1 base and J lost 2, with 6 bases in between.

The J gene is TRBJ1-1, the V gene TRBV12-3 or TRBV12-4, with a possible D match to TRBD1 (5 bases). With 5 bases removed from V and 3 bases from J, the gap between germline ends came to 10 bases. CDR3 length equals 13 residues. The CDR3 reads CASSPPRDTEAFF. The CDR3 DNA follows: TGTGCCAGCAGTCCACCCAGGGACACTGAAGCTTTCTTT.

The CDR3 reads CAIKGRWDTDTQYF. The CDR3 DNA follows: TGTGCCATCAAGGGGCGGTGGGACACAGATACGCAGTATTTT. The rearrangement joins TRBV10-3 to TRBJ2-3; tentatively, D is TRBD1 (5 bases). Trimming took 7 bases from V and 2 from J, leaving 13 bases between them. In germline, CDR1 is ENHRY, CDR2 SYGVKD. The CDR3 consists of 14 residues.

The rearrangement joins TRBV10-1 to TRBJ2-5; D possibly corresponds to TRBD2 (6 bases). V was trimmed by 2 bases and J by 5 bases, leaving 18 bases between them. There are 16 residues in the CDR3. CDR1 and CDR2 (germline): WNHNN, SYGVQD (reference sequence). The DNA for the CDR3 is TGCGCCAGCAGTGAGAGGGGACTTACAGCACCGGAGACCCAGTACTTC. Residues: CASSERGLTAPETQYF.

V is TRBV10-3 and J is TRBJ2-3; 9 bases line up with TRBD1. This CDR3 region has 14 residues. V lost 4 bases, J lost 4 bases, and 3 bases stayed unmatched. In germline, CDR1 is ENHRY, CDR2 SYGVKD. In DNA form, the CDR3 reads TGTGCCATCAGTGGGACAGGGGTGCCAGATACGCAGTATTTT. Translated, it gives CAISGTGVPDTQYF.

The chain combines TRBV11-1 with TRBJ2-5, with D perhaps TRBD1 (5 bases). CDR1 is SGHAT and CDR2 is FQDESV in the germline V gene (reference sequence). Trimming shortened V by 1 base and J by 1 base, and 7 bases separated the two germline ends. This CDR3 spans 14 amino acids. The CDR3 DNA sequence: TGTGCCAGCAGCTTAGACAGGAGCCAAGAGACCCAGTACTTC. Encoded protein: CASSLDRSQETQYF.

The CDR3 loop is CASSSRRTSYEQYF. The CDR3 coding sequence is TGTGCCAGCAGTTCTCGTAGAACCTCCTACGAGCAGTACTTC. The chain couples TRBV25-1 to TRBJ2-7; D call uncertain. With 5 bases removed from V and 0 bases from J, the gap between germline ends came to 11 bases. CDR3 length equals 14 residues. Looked up from germline, CDR1 is MGHDK and CDR2 is SYGVNS.

This chain uses TRBV11-2 with TRBJ2-3; 9 positions agree with TRBD1. The germline V gene encodes CDR1 SGHAT and CDR2 FQNNGV. The trim removed 5 bases at V and 4 bases at J, leaving 7 bases unmatched. The CDR3 consists of 15 residues. The CDR3 spells CASSGRTGVADTQYF. The CDR3 DNA reads TGTGCCAGCAGCGGCCGGACAGGGGTGGCAGATACGCAGTATTTT.

A few counts support this clonotype. The rearrangement joins TRBV10-3 to TRBJ1-5; the D is unclear. This CDR3 is 15 amino acids long. Germline values: CDR1 ENHRY, CDR2 SYGVKD. The germline V and J ends were trimmed by 3 bases and 2 bases, with 11 bases remaining between them. The chain's CDR3 is CAISELGLGNQPQHF. The DNA of the CDR3 is TGTGCCATCAGTGAACTGGGGTTAGGCAATCAGCCCCAGCATTTT.

This chain links TRBV10-1 with TRBJ1-2; no clear D gene. Germline V gene lookup returns CDR1 WNHNN and CDR2 SYGVQD (reference sequence). Trimming took off 4 bases at V and 8 bases at J, with 14 bases between the two ends. The CDR3 totals 13 residues. In DNA form, the CDR3 reads TGCGCCAGCAGTGGTAACAGCTATCTCGGCTACACCTTC. This gives the protein CASSGNSYLGYTF.

A remark on this clonotype: One end of the junction varies from germline; a read error may be responsible. The V and J genes are TRBV7-7 and TRBJ1-6, with TRBD1 as a possible D gene (6 bases). In germline, CDR1 is SSHAT, CDR2 FNYEAQ (reference sequence). The CDR3 is 13 residues long. The CDR3 is CASSLGGNSPLHF. The CDR3 region has the DNA TGTGCTAGCAGCTTAGGGGGGAATTCACCCCTCCACTTT.

The chain is built from TRBV20-1 and TRBJ1-2; weak D call: TRBD1 (6 bases). Germline values: CDR1 DFQATT, CDR2 SNEGSKA (reference sequence). The ends were cut back, 0 bases at V and 0 bases at J, with 11 bases in the middle. The CDR3 runs 15 residues. The CDR3 coding sequence is TGCAGTGCTAGAGATGGGGGCAGATCTAACTATGGCTACACCTTC. Translating gives CSARDGGRSNYGYTF.

V is TRBV11-1 and J is TRBJ1-2; 8 bases are a match to TRBD1. Germline V lookup: CDR1 SGHAT, CDR2 FQDESV (reference sequence). The ends lost 4 bases at V and 3 bases at J; junction bases unmatched: 7. The CDR3 extends over 15 amino acids. CDR3 sequence (DNA): TGTGCCAGCAGCTACCCAAAGACAGGGGACTATGGCTACACCTTC. Protein: CASSYPKTGDYGYTF.

The chain uses TRBV5-6 and TRBJ2-1; D unresolved. The CDR3 runs 17 residues. Germline assignment: CDR1 SGHDT and CDR2 YYEEEE. V was trimmed by 2 bases and J by 5 bases, leaving 20 bases between them. The CDR3 coding sequence is TGTGCCAGCAGCTTTCTTCCTGGCAGCCACCGACACAATGAGCAGTTCTTC. The encoded protein is CASSFLPGSHRHNEQFF.

The V call is TRBV11-1, the J call TRBJ2-1; perhaps TRBD2 as D (6 bases). The CDR3 sequence is 15 residues long. V lost 7 bases, J lost 8 bases, and 21 bases lay in between. The germline V gene has CDR1 SGHAT and CDR2 FQDESV (reference sequence). CDR3 region: CASTRNSGVFYEQFF. The CDR3 nucleotides read TGTGCCAGCACCCGAAATAGCGGCGTGTTCTATGAGCAGTTCTTC. Variable domain in full (rest from reference TRBV11-1 and TRBJ2-1): EAEVAQSPRYKITEKSQAVAFWCDPISGHATLYWYRQILGQGPELLVQFQDESVVDDSQLPKDRFSAERLKGVDSTLKIQPAELGDSAMYLCASTRNSGVFYEQFFGPGTRLTVL.

The genes are TRBV4-1 and TRBJ1-4; tentative D call: TRBD1 (6 bases). The CDR3 loop spans 15 amino acids. V lost 6 bases, J lost 1 base, and 12 bases lay in between. The V gene's germline CDR1 is MGHRA and CDR2 YSYEKL. The CDR3 nucleotides are TGCGCCAGCAGTCGCACAGGGATAACTAATGAAAAACTGTTTTTT. It yields the protein CASSRTGITNEKLFF.

The table lists this clonotype with a few counts. This chain joins TRBV12-3 or TRBV12-4 and TRBJ1-2; no definite D call. The CDR3 consists of 14 residues. Trimming removed 5 bases at V and 4 bases at J, with 14 bases between. The DNA of the CDR3 is TGTGCCAGCAGTCTCGGTGGGAGGAGCTATGGCTACACCTTC. Residues: CASSLGGRSYGYTF.

The chain employs TRBV27 and TRBJ1-2, with D possibly TRBD1 on 6 matching bases. V was trimmed by 4 bases and J by 8 bases, leaving 14 bases between them. This CDR3 is built from 13 residues. CDR1 and CDR2 (germline): MNHEY, SMNVEV (reference sequence). CDR3 protein: CASSSPRQEGYTF. CDR3 sequence (DNA): TGTGCCAGCAGTTCCCCCAGACAGGAGGGCTACACCTTC.

The rearrangement links TRBV4-1 to TRBJ2-7, with D uncertain. CDR3 length: 11 amino acids. CDR1 is MGHRA, CDR2 YSYEKL, per germline. Trimming stripped 1 base from V and 5 bases from J, with 3 bases between. CDR3 DNA: TGCGCCAGCAGCCAAGGGAACGAGCAGTACTTC. Its protein is CASSQGNEQYF.

V usage is TRBV10-3 and J usage is TRBJ2-1; D may be TRBD1 or TRBD2 (6 bases each). The V gene lost 4 bases and the J gene lost 6 bases, with 10 bases spanning the gap. Germline V lookup: CDR1 ENHRY, CDR2 SYGVKD. CDR3 size: 13 residues. This chain's CDR3 is CAISVGGRNEQFF. CDR3 nucleotide sequence: TGTGCCATCAGTGTTGGGGGGCGCAATGAGCAGTTCTTC.

J is TRBJ2-2 and V is TRBV6-2 or TRBV6-3, with 8 bases aligning to TRBD1. The CDR3 is made up of 17 amino acids. The germline gives CDR1 MNHEY, CDR2 SVGEGT. The J segment lost 7 bases and the V segment lost 0 bases, leaving 10 bases of the junction unmatched. CDR3 residues: CASSYSTAGGWGGELFF. The CDR3 coding sequence is TGTGCCAGCAGTTACTCGACGGCAGGGGGCTGGGGCGGGGAGCTGTTTTTT.

This rearrangement joins TRBV5-3 to TRBJ1-1, with D unclear. TRBV5-3 is an ORF, with its function uncertain. The V end lost 4 bases, the J end lost 5 bases, and 12 bases lay between the germline ends. The CDR3 is 13 residues long. CDR3 amino acids: CARSTDPRTEAFF. The CDR3 coding sequence is TGTGCCAGAAGCACTGACCCTCGGACTGAAGCTTTCTTT.